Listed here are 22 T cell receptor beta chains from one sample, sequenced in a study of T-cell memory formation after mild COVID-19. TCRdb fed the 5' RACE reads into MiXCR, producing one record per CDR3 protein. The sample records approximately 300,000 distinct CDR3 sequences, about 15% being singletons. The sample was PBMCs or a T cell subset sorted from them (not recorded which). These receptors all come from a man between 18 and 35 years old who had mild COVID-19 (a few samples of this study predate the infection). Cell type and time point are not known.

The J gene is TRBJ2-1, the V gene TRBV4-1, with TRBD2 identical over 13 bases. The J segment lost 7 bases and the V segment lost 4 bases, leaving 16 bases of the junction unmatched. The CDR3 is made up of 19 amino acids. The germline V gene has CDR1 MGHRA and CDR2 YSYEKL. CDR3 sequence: CASSLRLAGGSEVGNEQFF. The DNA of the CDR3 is TGCGCCAGCAGCCTCCGACTAGCGGGGGGCTCGGAGGTGGGAAATGAGCAGTTCTTC.

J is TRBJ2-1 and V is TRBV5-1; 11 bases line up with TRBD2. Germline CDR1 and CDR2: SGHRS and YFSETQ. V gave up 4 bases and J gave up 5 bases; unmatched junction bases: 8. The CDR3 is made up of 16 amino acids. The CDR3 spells CASSLLAGGPNNEQFF. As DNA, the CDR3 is TGCGCCAGCAGCCTTCTAGCGGGGGGACCAAACAATGAGCAGTTCTTC.

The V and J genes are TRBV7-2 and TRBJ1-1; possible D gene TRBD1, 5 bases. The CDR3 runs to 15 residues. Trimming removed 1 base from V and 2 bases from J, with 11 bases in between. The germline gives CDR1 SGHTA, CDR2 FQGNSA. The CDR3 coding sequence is TGTGCCAGCAGCTTAGTACGACAGCTTAACACTGAAGCTTTCTTT. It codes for CASSLVRQLNTEAFF.

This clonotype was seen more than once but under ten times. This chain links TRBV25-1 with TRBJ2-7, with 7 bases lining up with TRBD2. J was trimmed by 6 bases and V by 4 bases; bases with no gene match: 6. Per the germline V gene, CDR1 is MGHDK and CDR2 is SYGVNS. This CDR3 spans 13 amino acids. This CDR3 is CASSGPGRGEQYF. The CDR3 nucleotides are TGTGCCAGCAGTGGGCCTGGGAGGGGCGAGCAGTACTTC.

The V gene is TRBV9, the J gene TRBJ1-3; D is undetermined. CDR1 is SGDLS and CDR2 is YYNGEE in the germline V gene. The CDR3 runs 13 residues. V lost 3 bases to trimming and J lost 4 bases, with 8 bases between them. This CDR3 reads CASSASGGNTIYF. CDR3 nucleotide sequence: TGTGCCAGCAGCGCCTCGGGGGGAAACACCATATATTTT.

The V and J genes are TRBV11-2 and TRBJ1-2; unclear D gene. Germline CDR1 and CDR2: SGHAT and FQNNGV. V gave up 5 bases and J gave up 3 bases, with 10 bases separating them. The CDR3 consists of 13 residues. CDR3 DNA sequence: TGTGCCAGCAGCCAAGTGGGCGACTATGGCTACACCTTC. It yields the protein CASSQVGDYGYTF.

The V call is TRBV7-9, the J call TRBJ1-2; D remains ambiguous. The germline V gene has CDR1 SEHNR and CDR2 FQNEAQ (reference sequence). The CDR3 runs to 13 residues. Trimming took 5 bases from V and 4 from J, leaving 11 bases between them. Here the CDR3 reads CASSLRGAYGYTF. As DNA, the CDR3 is TGTGCCAGCAGCCTTCGGGGTGCCTATGGCTACACCTTC. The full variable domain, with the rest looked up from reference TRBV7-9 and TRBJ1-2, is DTGVSQNPRHKITKRGQNVTFRCDPISEHNRLYWYRQTLGQGPEFLTYFQNEAQLEKSRLLSDRFSAERPKGSFSTLEIQRTEQGDSAMYLCASSLRGAYGYTFGSGTRLTVV.

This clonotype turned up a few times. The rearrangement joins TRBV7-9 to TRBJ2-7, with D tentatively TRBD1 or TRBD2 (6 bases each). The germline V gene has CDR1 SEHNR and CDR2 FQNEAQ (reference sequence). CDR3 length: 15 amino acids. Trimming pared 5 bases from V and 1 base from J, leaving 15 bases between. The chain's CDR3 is CASSPLGGRSYEQYF. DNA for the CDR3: TGTGCCAGCAGCCCGCTTGGGGGGCGATCCTACGAGCAGTACTTC.

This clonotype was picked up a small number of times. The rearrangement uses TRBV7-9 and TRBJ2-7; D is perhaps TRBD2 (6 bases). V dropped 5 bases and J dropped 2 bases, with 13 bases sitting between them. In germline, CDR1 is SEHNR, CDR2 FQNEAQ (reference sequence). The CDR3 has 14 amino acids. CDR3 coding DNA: TGTGCCAGCAGCACCGGGACTCCGGCCTACGAGCAGTACTTC. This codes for CASSTGTPAYEQYF.

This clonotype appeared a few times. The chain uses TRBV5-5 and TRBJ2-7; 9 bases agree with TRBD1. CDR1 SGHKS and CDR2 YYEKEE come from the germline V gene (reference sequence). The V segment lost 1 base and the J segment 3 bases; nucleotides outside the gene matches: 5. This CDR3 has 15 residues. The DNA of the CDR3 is TGTGCCAGCAGCTTGTTGGGACAGGGAGGCTACGAGCAGTACGTC. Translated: CASSLLGQGGYEQYV.

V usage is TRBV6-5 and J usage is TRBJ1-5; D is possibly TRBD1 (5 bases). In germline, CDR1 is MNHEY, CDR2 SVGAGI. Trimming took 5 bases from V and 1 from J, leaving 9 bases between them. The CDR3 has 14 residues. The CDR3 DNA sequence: TGTGCCAGCAGTACGAAGGGGAGCAATCAGCCCCAGCATTTT. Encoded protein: CASSTKGSNQPQHF.

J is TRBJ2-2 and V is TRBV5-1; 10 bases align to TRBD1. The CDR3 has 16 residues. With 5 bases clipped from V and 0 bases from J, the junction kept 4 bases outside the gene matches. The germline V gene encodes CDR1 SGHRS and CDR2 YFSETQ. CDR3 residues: CASRRGTGANTGELFF. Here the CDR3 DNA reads TGCGCCAGCAGACGCGGGACAGGGGCGAACACCGGGGAGCTGTTTTTT.

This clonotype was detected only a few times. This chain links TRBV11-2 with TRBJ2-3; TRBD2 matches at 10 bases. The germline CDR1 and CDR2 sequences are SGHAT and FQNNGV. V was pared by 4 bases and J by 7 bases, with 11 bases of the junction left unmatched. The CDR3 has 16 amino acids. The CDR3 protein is CASSYGASGGWYTQYF. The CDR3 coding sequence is TGTGCCAGCAGCTACGGTGCTAGCGGGGGATGGTATACGCAGTATTTT.

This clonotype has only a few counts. CDR3 sequence (DNA): TGTGCCAGCAGCACCCATCCACAGGGAGGGAATTCACCCCTCCACTTT. This gives the protein CASSTHPQGGNSPLHF. The chain combines TRBV9 with TRBJ1-6, with D tentatively TRBD1 (6 bases). This CDR3 has 16 amino acids. Germline values: CDR1 SGDLS, CDR2 YYNGEE. V gave up 4 bases and J gave up 7 bases, with 18 bases separating them.

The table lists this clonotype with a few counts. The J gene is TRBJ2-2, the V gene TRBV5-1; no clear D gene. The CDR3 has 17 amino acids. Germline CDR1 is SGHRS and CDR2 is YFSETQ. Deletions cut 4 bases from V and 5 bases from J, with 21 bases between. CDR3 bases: TGCGCCAGCAGCGTTTCCACCTTTGACTTAATTACCGGGGAGCTGTTTTTT. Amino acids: CASSVSTFDLITGELFF.

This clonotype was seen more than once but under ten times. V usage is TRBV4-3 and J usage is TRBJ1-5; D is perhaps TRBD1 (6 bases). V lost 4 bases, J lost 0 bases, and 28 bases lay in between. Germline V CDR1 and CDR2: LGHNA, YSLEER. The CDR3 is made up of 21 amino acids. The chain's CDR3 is CASSRAGLRTDDEDSNQPQHF. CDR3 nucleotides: TGCGCCAGCAGCCGCGCGGGCCTTAGGACAGACGATGAAGATAGCAATCAGCCCCAGCATTTT.

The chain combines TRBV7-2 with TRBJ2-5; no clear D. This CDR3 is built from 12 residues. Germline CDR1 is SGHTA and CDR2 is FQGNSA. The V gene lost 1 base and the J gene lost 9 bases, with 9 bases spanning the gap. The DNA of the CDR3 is TGTGCCAGCAGCTTAGGTTGGGCGGCCCAGTACTTC. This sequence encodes CASSLGWAAQYF.

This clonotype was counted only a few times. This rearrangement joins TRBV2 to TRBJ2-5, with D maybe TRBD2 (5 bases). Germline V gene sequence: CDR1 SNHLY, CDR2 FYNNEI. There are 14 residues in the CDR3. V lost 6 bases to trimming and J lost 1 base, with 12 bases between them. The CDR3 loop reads CASRRAAGQETQYF. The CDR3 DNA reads TGTGCCAGCAGGAGGGCCGCAGGCCAAGAGACCCAGTACTTC.

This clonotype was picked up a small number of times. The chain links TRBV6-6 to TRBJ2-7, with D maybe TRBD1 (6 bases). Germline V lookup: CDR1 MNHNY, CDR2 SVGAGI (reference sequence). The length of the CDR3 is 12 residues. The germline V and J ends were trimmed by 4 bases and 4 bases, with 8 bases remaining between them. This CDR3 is CASSFQGYEQYF. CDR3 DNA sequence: TGTGCCAGCAGTTTCCAGGGGTACGAGCAGTACTTC.

This chain's CDR3 is CASRVAGGLGEQYF. As DNA, the CDR3 is TGTGCCAGCAGAGTAGCGGGGGGGCTGGGCGAGCAGTACTTC. The rearrangement links TRBV6-6 to TRBJ2-7; 11 bases fit TRBD2. This CDR3 is 14 amino acids long. The germline V gene encodes CDR1 MNHNY and CDR2 SVGAGI (reference sequence). The ends lost 6 bases at V and 6 bases at J; junction bases unmatched: 7.

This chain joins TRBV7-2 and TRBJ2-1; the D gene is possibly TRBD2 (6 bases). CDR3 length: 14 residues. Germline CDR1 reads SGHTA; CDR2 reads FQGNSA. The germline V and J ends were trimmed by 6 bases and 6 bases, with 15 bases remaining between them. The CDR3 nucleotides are TGTGCCAGCAGATCACCCGCGGGGTTCAATGAGCAGTTCTTC. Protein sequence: CASRSPAGFNEQFF.

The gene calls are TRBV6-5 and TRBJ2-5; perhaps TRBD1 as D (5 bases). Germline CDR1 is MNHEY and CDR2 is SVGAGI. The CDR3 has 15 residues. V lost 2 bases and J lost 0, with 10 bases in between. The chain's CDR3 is CASSYNQGNQETQYF. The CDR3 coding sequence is TGTGCCAGCAGTTACAACCAGGGAAACCAAGAGACCCAGTACTTC.